These T cell receptor beta chains were read from a single sample in a study of human T cells and chemical hapten exposure. MiXCR, applied by TCRdb to the RACE reads, yields one record per CDR3 protein. The data show about 69,000 distinct CDR3 sequences, under 13% seen once. The material was whole blood, obtained in connection with sensitization to the hapten diphenylcyclopropenone (DPC). All receptors derive from a woman aged 45-60 years with alopecia areata. Some clones in this sample may be carry-over from other donors' samples. Each CDR3 is given with its conserved first and last residue. A D gene is named only where the DNA matches it firmly. Size is omitted from some rows. Given values are once, few, many or a class for expanded clones.

DNA: TGTGCCAGCAGCCCATCTGGCGGGAGAAGGGATACGCAGTATTTT; CDR3: CASSPSGGRRDTQYF; J: TRBJ2-3; V: TRBV11-2; D: TRBD2; size: many
DNA: TGTGCCAGCTCACCGGATGGGAGCCGGGTCTCTGGAAACACCATATATTTT; CDR3: CASSPDGSRVSGNTIYF; J: TRBJ1-3; V: TRBV18; D: -; size: many
DNA: TGTGCCAGTAGGCCAAGGTTCGGGGACGGCCATCAGCCCCAGCATTTT; CDR3: CASRPRFGDGHQPQHF; J: TRBJ1-5; V: TRBV19; D: -; size: many
DNA: TGCGCCAGCAGCTTGGATACAGCCTCTGGAAACACCATATATTTT; CDR3: CASSLDTASGNTIYF; J: TRBJ1-3; V: TRBV5-1; D: -; size: many
DNA: TGTGCTAGCAGCTTAGAGCTAGGCTCGAACACCGGGGAGCTGTTTTTT; CDR3: CASSLELGSNTGELFF; J: TRBJ2-2; V: TRBV7-7; D: -; size: -
DNA: TGTGCCAGCAGCTTAACAGCTAGCGGGAGTTCACCCCCGAACAATGAGCAGTTCTTC; CDR3: CASSLTASGSSPPNNEQFF; J: TRBJ2-1; V: TRBV7-3; D: TRBD2; size: many
DNA: TGCAGTGCTGTCCGACAGCCGCTGAACACTGAAGCTTTCTTT; CDR3: CSAVRQPLNTEAFF; J: TRBJ1-1; V: TRBV20-1; D: -; size: many
DNA: TGCGCCAGCAGTCCAGCCCTTTATAGCCAGCATTTT; CDR3: CASSPALYSQHF; J: TRBJ1-5; V: TRBV10-2; D: -; size: many
DNA: TGCAGCGTTGACCTAGGGGGCGAAGTCACTGAAGTTTTCTTT; CDR3: CSVDLGGEVTEVFF; J: TRBJ1-1; V: TRBV29-1; D: TRBD1; size: few
DNA: TGTGCCAGCAGTCAAGCGGGAGGGCCTCTCGAGCAGTACTTC; CDR3: CASSQAGGPLEQYF; J: TRBJ2-7; V: TRBV27; D: TRBD2; size: -
DNA: TGCAGTGCTCTTCTAGCGGGAGGGTCCCGTGAGCAGTTCTTC; CDR3: CSALLAGGSREQFF; J: TRBJ2-1; V: TRBV20-1; D: TRBD2; size: few
DNA: TGTGCCATTGCAGTGGAAGGCAATCAGCCCCAGCATTTT; CDR3: CAIAVEGNQPQHF; J: TRBJ1-5; V: TRBV10-3; D: -; size: many
DNA: TGTGCCAGCAGCTTAATCACTTCCCAGATACGGAACACTGAAGCTTTCTTT; CDR3: CASSLITSQIRNTEAFF; J: TRBJ1-1; V: TRBV7-6; D: -; size: many
DNA: TGTGCCAGCAGTTTTTTAGGGGGCAGTGGCACAGATACGCAGTATTTT; CDR3: CASSFLGGSGTDTQYF; J: TRBJ2-3; V: TRBV12-3/TRBV12-4; D: TRBD1; size: many
DNA: TGTGCCAGCACCTCGGGGGCGAATCAGCCCCAGCATTTT; CDR3: CASTSGANQPQHF; J: TRBJ1-5; V: TRBV6-6; D: -; size: -
DNA: TGTGCCAGCAGTTTGTCTGGGACTAATGAAAAACTGTTTTTT; CDR3: CASSLSGTNEKLFF; J: TRBJ1-4; V: TRBV28; D: -; size: few
DNA: TGTGCCAGCAGCTTGGCGCGGGGACCGACGAATTCACCCCTCCACTTT; CDR3: CASSLARGPTNSPLHF; J: TRBJ1-6; V: TRBV7-6; D: -; size: few
DNA: TGCAGTGCTAGTAGGGGCATCCAAGAGACCCAGTACTTC; CDR3: CSASRGIQETQYF; J: TRBJ2-5; V: TRBV20-1; D: -; size: few
DNA: TGTGCCAGCAGTTGGACAGCTACAACTAATGAAAAACTGTTTTTT; CDR3: CASSWTATTNEKLFF; J: TRBJ1-4; V: TRBV6-6; D: -; size: -
DNA: TGTGCCAGCAGTCCCCCCAAAGGGGGCACTGAAGCTTTCTTT; CDR3: CASSPPKGGTEAFF; J: TRBJ1-1; V: TRBV12-3/TRBV12-4; D: -; size: few
DNA: TGCGCCAGCAGCCAAGAAGGTCCCACCTTTAGCACAGATACGCAGTATTTT; CDR3: CASSQEGPTFSTDTQYF; J: TRBJ2-3; V: TRBV4-1; D: -; size: -
DNA: TGTGCCAGCAGCCGGGACAGGGGGACCTACGAGCAGTACTTC; CDR3: CASSRDRGTYEQYF; J: TRBJ2-7; V: TRBV11-2; D: TRBD1; size: -
DNA: TGTGCCAGCAGATCCGGGGTACGAAACACCGGGGAGCTGTTTTTT; CDR3: CASRSGVRNTGELFF; J: TRBJ2-2; V: TRBV6-6; D: -; size: many
DNA: TGTGCCAGCAGTGGACTAGCGGGAGACACCGGGGAGCTGTTTTTT; CDR3: CASSGLAGDTGELFF; J: TRBJ2-2; V: TRBV6-4; D: TRBD2; size: many
DNA: TGCAGCGTTGAAGGACAGGCAGGCGGAAAAACCCAGTACTTC; CDR3: CSVEGQAGGKTQYF; J: TRBJ2-5; V: TRBV29-1; D: -; size: many
DNA: TGCAGTGCTAGTTCCCTAGCGGGAGTCACAGATACGCAGTATTTT; CDR3: CSASSLAGVTDTQYF; J: TRBJ2-3; V: TRBV20-1; D: TRBD2; size: -
DNA: TGCAGTGCTAGAGAGGGGACTAGCGGAAAAAAACACTACAATGAGCAGTTCTTC; CDR3: CSAREGTSGKKHYNEQFF; J: TRBJ2-1; V: TRBV20-1; D: TRBD2; size: few
DNA: TGCAGCGTTTCTTTGGCCAACTACGAGCAGTACTTC; CDR3: CSVSLANYEQYF; J: TRBJ2-7; V: TRBV29-1; D: -; size: many
DNA: TGTGCCAGCAGCTTAGGTTCAAGTTTGGGGGCAGATACGCAGTATTTT; CDR3: CASSLGSSLGADTQYF; J: TRBJ2-3; V: TRBV7-2; D: -; size: many
DNA: TGTGCCAGCAGTTCGACAGGGTCGGAGACCCAGTACTTC; CDR3: CASSSTGSETQYF; J: TRBJ2-5; V: TRBV7-8; D: TRBD1; size: many
DNA: TGCAGCGTAGGGACGGCCTCTAATGAAAAACTGTTTTTT; CDR3: CSVGTASNEKLFF; J: TRBJ1-4; V: TRBV29-1; D: -; size: -
DNA: TGTGCCAGCAGCCTGTCAGGGGGCGCCGACTATGGCTACACCTTC; CDR3: CASSLSGGADYGYTF; J: TRBJ1-2; V: TRBV11-2; D: TRBD1; size: many
DNA: TGCAGTGCTAGAGATTATCTGAAAGGGACAGGGATCATGAACACTGAAGCTTTCTTT; CDR3: CSARDYLKGTGIMNTEAFF; J: TRBJ1-1; V: TRBV20-1; D: TRBD1; size: many
DNA: TGTGCCAGCAGCTCGATTAGCGGGAGAGGTTACAATGAGCAGTTCTTC; CDR3: CASSSISGRGYNEQFF; J: TRBJ2-1; V: TRBV12-3/TRBV12-4; D: TRBD2; size: -
DNA: TGCAGTGCTAGAGAAGGGCCGACGGGACTTCGGTCTGGAAACACCATATATTTT; CDR3: CSAREGPTGLRSGNTIYF; J: TRBJ1-3; V: TRBV20-1; D: -; size: few
DNA: TGCAGTGTTCCGGCGGGCCAAACCCCCTACAATGAGCAGTTCTTC; CDR3: CSVPAGQTPYNEQFF; J: TRBJ2-1; V: TRBV20-1; D: -; size: few
DNA: TGTGCCAGCAGCTTGGGGACTAGCGGGATTCAAGAGACCCAGTACTTC; CDR3: CASSLGTSGIQETQYF; J: TRBJ2-5; V: TRBV5-4; D: TRBD2; size: many
DNA: TGCGCCAGCAGCTTGTTAGGAGGATCCTACAATGAGCAGTTCTTC; CDR3: CASSLLGGSYNEQFF; J: TRBJ2-1; V: TRBV5-1; D: -; size: many
DNA: TGCAGCGTTCTAGCGGGAACAGATACGCAGTATTTT; CDR3: CSVLAGTDTQYF; J: TRBJ2-3; V: TRBV29-1; D: TRBD2; size: few
DNA: TGCAGTGCTAGCAGTGAGGAGACTACATACACCGGGGAGCTGTTTTTT; CDR3: CSASSEETTYTGELFF; J: TRBJ2-2; V: TRBV20-1; D: -; size: -
DNA: TGTGCCAGCAGTACCGGCACAGATACGCAGTATTTT; CDR3: CASSTGTDTQYF; J: TRBJ2-3; V: TRBV28; D: -; size: many
DNA: TGTGCCAGCAGCCGAGGACAGAACTATGGCTACACCTTC; CDR3: CASSRGQNYGYTF; J: TRBJ1-2; V: TRBV13; D: -; size: many
DNA: TGCAGTGCTAGAGATCTCGGCAGCTTCTATGGCTACACCTTC; CDR3: CSARDLGSFYGYTF; J: TRBJ1-2; V: TRBV20-1; D: -; size: once
DNA: TGTGCCAGCAGCTTAGGAGACGCCCGGAACATTCAGTACTTC; CDR3: CASSLGDARNIQYF; J: TRBJ2-4; V: TRBV7-9; D: -; size: many
DNA: TGTGCCAGCTCACCTTCCACGACTAACTCTGGAAACACCATATATTTT; CDR3: CASSPSTTNSGNTIYF; J: TRBJ1-3; V: TRBV18; D: -; size: many
DNA: TGTGCCAGCAGCTCGACACTTCGGGGCTACAATGAGCAGTTCTTC; CDR3: CASSSTLRGYNEQFF; J: TRBJ2-1; V: TRBV5-5; D: -; size: -
DNA: TGTGCCAGCAGCTCCGGGACAGGGGACCACCGGGACACTGAAGCTTTCTTT; CDR3: CASSSGTGDHRDTEAFF; J: TRBJ1-1; V: TRBV7-3; D: TRBD1; size: many
DNA: TGCAGTGCCCCCTTTCGAGCTAGCACAGATACGCAGTATTTT; CDR3: CSAPFRASTDTQYF; J: TRBJ2-3; V: TRBV20-1; D: -; size: many
DNA: TGTGCCAGCCCCCGGACTAGATGGTCCTACAATGAGCAGTTCTTC; CDR3: CASPRTRWSYNEQFF; J: TRBJ2-1; V: TRBV6-5; D: TRBD2; size: many
DNA: TGCGCCAGCAGTGAGCGACTAGGGGTCCTCAATGAGCAGTTCTTC; CDR3: CASSERLGVLNEQFF; J: TRBJ2-1; V: TRBV10-1; D: -; size: -
DNA: TGTGCCAGCAACAAAGGGCAGACGGGAGCAGGGGATACGCAGTATTTT; CDR3: CASNKGQTGAGDTQYF; J: TRBJ2-3; V: TRBV7-8; D: -; size: -
DNA: TGTGCCAGCAGTGGCCCTCTCGAGTCCTTATCCGATACGCAGTATTTT; CDR3: CASSGPLESLSDTQYF; J: TRBJ2-3; V: TRBV7-9; D: -; size: many
DNA: TGTGCCAGCAGCGTACAGGGAGGAAACACCATATATTTT; CDR3: CASSVQGGNTIYF; J: TRBJ1-3; V: TRBV9; D: -; size: few
DNA: TGTGCCATCAGTGGCGAGGGGGGGGCCGGTTTCTTT; CDR3: CAISGEGGAGFF; J: TRBJ1-1; V: TRBV10-3; D: -; size: -
DNA: TGTGCCAGCAGTGATGATGTCGACGGCGTGCTCGGCGCCGCGAACACTGAAGCTTTCTTT; CDR3: CASSDDVDGVLGAANTEAFF; J: TRBJ1-1; V: TRBV6-1; D: -; size: many
DNA: TGTGCCAGCAGCCCGGACAGGAACTATGGCTACACCTTC; CDR3: CASSPDRNYGYTF; J: TRBJ1-2; V: TRBV9; D: TRBD1; size: few
DNA: TGTGCCAGCAGTTTCCACCGGGACAGGGGGCAAGAGACCCAGTACTTC; CDR3: CASSFHRDRGQETQYF; J: TRBJ2-5; V: TRBV6-5; D: TRBD1; size: few